The 19 T cell receptor beta chains below were found in one sample sequenced in a study of blood T cell repertoires in COVID-19. TCRdb's copy holds only in-frame clones and misses some; the assay was immunoSEQ multiplex PCR. This table holds some 670,000 clones, 75% to 90% found once. What was sequenced was peripheral blood. The receptors here all came from a woman younger than 30 with acute or convalescent COVID-19.

The chain couples TRBV2 to TRBJ1-5, with 8 bases that match TRBD1. CDR3 length: 14 amino acids. Germline CDR1 and CDR2: SNHLY and FYNNEI. V lost 6 bases, J lost 2 bases, and 3 bases stayed unmatched. CDR3 sequence (DNA): TGTGCCAGCAGGGACAGGGAAGGCAATCAGCCCCAGCATTTT. Translating it yields CASRDREGNQPQHF.

The chain recombines TRBV5-1 with TRBJ1-1; D perhaps matches TRBD1 (5 bases). The CDR3 is 16 amino acids. Germline V lookup: CDR1 SGHRS, CDR2 YFSETQ. The V and J ends lost 0 bases and 1 base respectively, with 13 bases between them. This CDR3 reads CASSLGDRGRNTEAFF. CDR3 bases: TGCGCCAGCAGCTTGGGGGATAGGGGAAGGAACACTGAAGCTTTCTTT.

The J gene is TRBJ1-2, the V gene TRBV4-1; D is unresolved. This CDR3 spans 15 amino acids. Trimming shortened V by 0 bases and J by 3 bases, and 11 bases separated the two germline ends. The V gene's germline CDR1 is MGHRA and CDR2 YSYEKL. The CDR3 DNA reads TGCGCCAGCAGCCAAGAAGAAGTCCTATACTATGGCTACACCTTC. This translates into CASSQEEVLYYGYTF.

In this sample, this clone turned up once. The rearrangement links TRBV6-6 to TRBJ2-5, with D uncertain. CDR3 length equals 15 residues. Germline V gene sequence: CDR1 MNHNY, CDR2 SVGAGI (reference sequence). V lost 4 bases, J lost 9 bases, and 21 bases lay in between. CDR3 protein: CASSSNPGGSWAQYF. The CDR3 region has the DNA TGTGCCAGCAGTTCCAACCCCGGCGGCAGTTGGGCCCAGTACTTC.

The rearrangement links TRBV7-6 to TRBJ2-1; D possibly corresponds to TRBD1 (5 bases). This CDR3 is 16 amino acids long. CDR1 SGHVS and CDR2 FNYEAQ come from the germline V gene. The germline V and J ends were trimmed by 1 base and 4 bases, with 14 bases remaining between them. CDR3 in DNA: TGTGCCAGCAGCTTAGGCCAGGGATATTATTACAATGAGCAGTTCTTC. Amino acids: CASSLGQGYYYNEQFF.

The chain is built from TRBV5-6 and TRBJ1-1; perhaps TRBD1 as D (5 bases). Trimming removed 4 bases at V and 5 bases at J, with 18 bases between. The CDR3 is 15 residues long. Germline CDR1 is SGHDT and CDR2 is YYEEEE. The DNA of the CDR3 is TGTGCCAGCAGCGTAACCGGGGGGAGAAAAACTGAAGCTTTCTTT. This encodes CASSVTGGRKTEAFF.

The V call is TRBV29-1, the J call TRBJ1-2; D call uncertain. V was pared by 7 bases and J by 2 bases, with 11 bases between. Germline lookup yields CDR1 SQVTM and CDR2 ANQGSEA. There are 12 residues in the CDR3. This chain's CDR3 is CSASDGNYGYTF. The CDR3 DNA follows: TGCAGCGCCAGCGACGGAAACTATGGCTACACCTTC.

This rearrangement joins TRBV7-8 to TRBJ1-1, with 7 bases fitting TRBD1. This CDR3 has 15 amino acids. After removal of 1 base from V and 2 bases from J, the junction contained 4 bases not matched to a gene. Germline values: CDR1 SGHVS, CDR2 FQNEAQ. CDR3 DNA: TGTGCCAGCAGCTTAGTGGGACAGCCTAACACTGAAGCTTTCTTT. Translation: CASSLVGQPNTEAFF. Based on the CDR3 plus reference TRBV7-8 and TRBJ1-1, the full variable domain is GAGVSQSPRYKVAKRGQDVALRCDPISGHVSLFWYQQALGQGPEFLTYFQNEAQLDKSGLPSDRFFAERPEGSVSTLKIQRTQQEDSAVYLCASSLVGQPNTEAFFGQGTRLTVV.

This clone was observed a single time. This chain uses TRBV4-1 with TRBJ1-5, with 8 bases identical to TRBD1. Per the germline V gene, CDR1 is MGHRA and CDR2 is YSYEKL. The trim removed 0 bases at V and 7 bases at J, leaving 8 bases unmatched. The CDR3 covers 16 residues. CDR3 sequence reads: CASSQEPGGAGQPQHF. CDR3 DNA sequence: TGCGCCAGCAGCCAAGAGCCAGGGGGCGCGGGGCAGCCCCAGCATTTT.

The rearrangement uses TRBV21-1 and TRBJ2-7; the table assigns TRBD2, which was not confirmed against the DNA. TRBV21-1 is flagged as a pseudogene. This CDR3 has 20 residues. DNA of the CDR3: TGTGCCAGCAGCAAACCTAGCTCTAGCGGGCCGCTCTTACCCCTCTACGAGCAGTACTTC. Protein product: CASSKPSSSGPLLPLYEQYF.

Note on this clone: This sample also contains other DNA sequences that code for the same CDR3. V is TRBV5-4 and J is TRBJ1-2; possibly TRBD1 for D (5 bases). This CDR3 spans 12 amino acids. The V gene lost 2 bases and the J gene lost 3 bases, with 5 bases spanning the gap. Germline V gives CDR1 SGHNT, CDR2 YYREEE (reference sequence). The CDR3 region has the DNA TGTGCCAGCAGCTTAGGGGACTATGGCTACACCTTC. Translated, it gives CASSLGDYGYTF.

The rearrangement links TRBV13 to TRBJ1-6; D is uncertain. The germline V gene encodes CDR1 PRHDT and CDR2 FYEKMQ (reference sequence). The CDR3 runs 13 residues. Trimming shortened V by 2 bases and J by 9 bases, and 8 bases separated the two germline ends. This CDR3 reads CASSLYGGSPLHF. The CDR3 DNA reads as TGTGCCAGCAGCTTATATGGCGGTTCACCCCTCCACTTT. Combining the CDR3 with reference TRBV13 and TRBJ1-6 gives the whole variable domain AAGVIQSPRHLIKEKRETATLKCYPIPRHDTVYWYQQGPGQDPQFLISFYEKMQSDKGSIPDRFSAQQFSDYHSELNMSSLELGDSALYFCASSLYGGSPLHFGNGTRLTVT.

The genes are TRBV6-1 and TRBJ1-2; D may be TRBD1 (5 bases). The V end lost 1 base, the J end lost 6 bases, and 9 bases lay between the germline ends. This CDR3 contains 13 residues. Looked up from germline, CDR1 is MNHNS and CDR2 is SASEGT. The CDR3 region has the DNA TGTGCCAGCAGTGAAGAGGGGTGGGATGGCTACACCTTC. Its translation is CASSEEGWDGYTF.

The chain couples TRBV5-6 to TRBJ1-6; no firm D call. The germline V and J ends were trimmed by 2 bases and 4 bases, with 19 bases remaining between them. The CDR3 is made up of 18 amino acids. Germline V gives CDR1 SGHDT, CDR2 YYEEEE. Here the CDR3 DNA reads TGTGCCAGCAGCTTAATCGGTGCGGGGAGCGGGTATAATTCACCCCTCCACTTT. Amino acid sequence: CASSLIGAGSGYNSPLHF.

J is TRBJ2-7 and V is TRBV9; 11 bases are shared with TRBD1. The CDR3 is 14 residues long. Germline assignment: CDR1 SGDLS and CDR2 YYNGEE. V shed 2 bases, J shed 6 bases, and the junction held 4 bases outside the gene matches. This chain's CDR3 is CASSVRDRGFEQYF. As DNA, the CDR3 is TGTGCCAGCAGCGTCCGGGACAGGGGGTTCGAGCAGTACTTC.

The J gene is TRBJ2-3, the V gene TRBV12-3 or TRBV12-4; possible D gene TRBD1, 6 bases. With 8 bases removed from V and 5 bases from J, the gap between germline ends came to 14 bases. The CDR3 spans 13 residues. DNA for the CDR3: TGTGCCAGCTGGCGGCAGGGGATAGATACGCAGTATTTT. It yields the protein CASWRQGIDTQYF.

The table lists this clone with a count of one. The chain joins TRBV6-6 to TRBJ2-6; 7 bases fit TRBD1. CDR3 length: 17 amino acids. Germline V lookup: CDR1 MNHNY, CDR2 SVGAGI (reference sequence). V gave up 5 bases and J gave up 1 base; unmatched junction bases: 8. The CDR3 sequence: CASSPRTGLSGANVLTF. The CDR3 region has the DNA TGTGCCAGCAGTCCCCGGACAGGCCTGTCTGGGGCCAACGTCCTGACTTTC.

The chain couples TRBV10-1 to TRBJ1-1; 9 bases agree with TRBD1. CDR1 WNHNN and CDR2 SYGVQD come from the germline V gene (reference sequence). V trimming: 7 bases; J trimming: 3 bases; junction bases outside the gene matches: 6. CDR3 length equals 14 residues. CDR3 coding DNA: TGCGCCAGCAAACCGGACAGGGGCGACACTGAAGCTTTCTTT. It yields the protein CASKPDRGDTEAFF.

The genes are TRBV9 and TRBJ2-7; tentative D call: TRBD2 (6 bases). Germline values: CDR1 SGDLS, CDR2 YYNGEE. The CDR3 consists of 14 residues. Trimming stripped 5 bases from V and 1 base from J, with 13 bases between. CDR3 amino acids: CASSTGLQSYEQYF. In DNA form, the CDR3 reads TGTGCCAGCAGTACGGGACTCCAGTCCTACGAGCAGTACTTC.